This paragraph covers one TCR beta chain sequence. Germline values: CDR1 SGHNT, CDR2 YYREEE (reference sequence). This CDR3 is built from 15 residues. V lost 3 bases to trimming and J lost 0 bases, with 11 bases between them. This record belongs to a study of T cell changes during pregnancy in multiple sclerosis. Using immunoSEQ multiplex PCR, the repertoire was profiled, and TCRdb retains in-frame clones only, with some absent. The sample has 130,000 or so clones, about 96% seen once; the top ten hold 0.44%. This material consisted of peripheral blood, taken after pregnancy. The source of this sequence is a female donor with multiple sclerosis, enrolled in a pregnancy study. The V and J genes are TRBV5-4 and TRBJ2-3; the D gene is possibly TRBD1 (5 bases). Here the CDR3 reads CASSSSGISTDTQYF. The CDR3 DNA sequence: TGTGCCAGCAGCTCCTCAGGGATTAGCACAGATACGCAGTATTTT.